These 17 T cell receptor beta chains were all obtained from the same sample, sequenced in a study of CD8+ T cells in alopecia areata. Extracted RNA was reverse transcribed, and the resulting cDNA served as sequencing template. Generated by immunoSEQ multiplex PCR, the TCRdb table keeps only in-frame clones and is missing some. Among roughly 140,000 clones listed, 45% to 60% were seen once. Sequencing was performed on CD4+ T cells sorted from blood, taken at week 0. The source is a human donor with alopecia areata.

The chain combines TRBV4-3 with TRBJ2-3; no clear D gene. The length of the CDR3 is 14 residues. V lost 4 bases and J 2 bases, leaving 10 bases between the germline ends. CDR1 LGHNA and CDR2 YSLEER come from the germline V gene. This chain's CDR3 is CASSRQGNTDTQYF. The CDR3 DNA sequence: TGCGCCAGCAGCCGGCAAGGGAACACAGATACGCAGTATTTT.

V usage is TRBV7-2 and J usage is TRBJ2-5; 11 nucleotides align to TRBD2. With 1 base clipped from V and 4 bases from J, the junction kept 5 bases outside the gene matches. The germline V gene has CDR1 SGHTA and CDR2 FQGNSA. The CDR3 covers 16 residues. As DNA, the CDR3 is TGTGCCAGCAGCTTAGGGGTTGGACTAGCGGGAGAGACCCAGTACTTC. Translation gives CASSLGVGLAGETQYF.

The chain carries TRBV14 and TRBJ2-5, with a tentative D call TRBD1 (6 bases). The CDR3 is made up of 14 amino acids. Trimming removed 4 bases at V and 6 bases at J, with 15 bases between. The V gene's germline CDR1 is SGHDN and CDR2 FVKESK. CDR3 coding DNA: TGTGCCAGCAGCCGGACCAGGGGAGTACAGACCCAGTACTTC. Protein product: CASSRTRGVQTQYF.

The V call is TRBV25-1, the J call TRBJ1-2; tentative D call: TRBD1 (6 bases). This CDR3 comprises 12 residues. The V gene's germline CDR1 is MGHDK and CDR2 SYGVNS. V was shortened by 8 bases and J by 5 bases, with 12 bases between the two germline ends. The CDR3: CASLGQLYGYTF. The CDR3 nucleotides read TGTGCCAGCCTTGGACAGTTATATGGCTACACCTTC.

In the case of this clone: Distinct nucleotide sequences in the sample also encode this CDR3. CDR3 region: CSVRGAVSYEQYF. The CDR3 bases are TGCAGCGTTAGGGGGGCCGTGTCCTACGAGCAGTACTTC. The rearrangement joins TRBV29-1 to TRBJ2-7; D assignment may be TRBD1 or TRBD2 (6 bases each). V shed 5 bases and J shed 1 base, with 12 bases lying between them. Germline V lookup: CDR1 SQVTM, CDR2 ANQGSEA. This CDR3 comprises 13 residues.

This clone was detected only a few times. The chain uses TRBV4-1 and TRBJ2-6; 10 nucleotides align to TRBD2. Trimming cost V 1 base and J 3 bases; bases outside gene matches: 9. CDR3 length: 19 residues. The germline V gene encodes CDR1 MGHRA and CDR2 YSYEKL. As DNA, the CDR3 is TGCGCCAGCAGCCAAGTTTCTAGCGGGAGCTCGGGTGGGGCCAACGTCCTGACTTTC. Translated: CASSQVSSGSSGGANVLTF.

The J gene is TRBJ2-6, the V gene TRBV5-1; the D is unclear. The CDR3 runs 15 residues. CDR1 is SGHRS, CDR2 YFSETQ, per germline. Trimming pared 3 bases from V and 0 bases from J, leaving 7 bases between. The CDR3 DNA follows: TGCGCCAGCAGCTACCTGGCCTCTGGGGCCAACGTCCTGACTTTC. This codes for CASSYLASGANVLTF.

The chain recombines TRBV6-6 with TRBJ2-7; 11 bases match TRBD2. The germline gives CDR1 MNHNY, CDR2 SVGAGI (reference sequence). Losses at the gene ends were 6 bases for V and 3 bases for J; bases not matched to a gene: 4. CDR3 size: 14 residues. The CDR3 sequence: CASSMTSGNYEQYF. CDR3 bases: TGTGCCAGCAGCATGACTAGCGGGAACTACGAGCAGTACTTC.

This chain links TRBV19 with TRBJ2-7, with D tentatively TRBD1 (6 bases). Trimming shortened V by 10 bases and J by 3 bases, and 16 bases separated the two germline ends. Germline CDR1 LNHDA, CDR2 SQIVND (reference sequence). The CDR3 runs 13 residues. This CDR3 reads CATLGDMSYEQYF. For the CDR3, the DNA is TGTGCCACCCTAGGGGACATGAGCTACGAGCAGTACTTC.

The chain joins TRBV7-9 to TRBJ2-3, with 14 bases aligning to TRBD2. From germline, CDR1 is SEHNR and CDR2 FQNEAQ (reference sequence). Trimming removed 2 bases from V and 0 bases from J; junction bases left unmatched: 7. The CDR3 is 19 amino acids. The CDR3 nucleotides are TGTGCCAGCAGCTTACCCGGGACTAGCGGGAGTCGGAGCACAGATACGCAGTATTTT. Residues: CASSLPGTSGSRSTDTQYF. The full variable domain, completed using reference TRBV7-9 and TRBJ2-3, is DTGVSQNPRHKITKRGQNVTFRCDPISEHNRLYWYRQTLGQGPEFLTYFQNEAQLEKSRLLSDRFSAERPKGSFSTLEIQRTEQGDSAMYLCASSLPGTSGSRSTDTQYFGPGTRLTVL.

The chain links TRBV7-9 to TRBJ2-1; 8 bases align to TRBD1. This CDR3 spans 12 amino acids. V lost 5 bases, J lost 15 bases, and 9 bases stayed unmatched. Per the germline V gene, CDR1 is SEHNR and CDR2 is FQNEAQ (reference sequence). The CDR3 coding sequence is TGTGCCAGCAGCGCCCCGACAGGGGAAACGTTCTTC. Its translation is CASSAPTGETFF.

This chain joins TRBV28 and TRBJ2-7; unclear D gene. V lost 5 bases, J lost 1 base, and 9 bases lay in between. Germline V gene lookup returns CDR1 MDHEN and CDR2 SYDVKM. The CDR3 consists of 13 residues. CDR3 residues: CASSNGDSYEQYF. CDR3 coding DNA: TGTGCCAGCAGTAATGGGGATTCCTACGAGCAGTACTTC. The whole variable domain, filled in from reference TRBV28 and TRBJ2-7, reads DVKVTQSSRYLVKRTGEKVFLECVQDMDHENMFWYRQDPGLGLRLIYFSYDVKMKEKGDIPEGYSVSREKKERFSLILESASTNQTSMYLCASSNGDSYEQYFGPGTRLTVT.

The rearrangement links TRBV15 to TRBJ2-3; D call uncertain. This CDR3 comprises 16 residues. Trimming pared 0 bases from V and 2 bases from J, leaving 12 bases between. The germline gives CDR1 LNHNV, CDR2 YYDKDF (reference sequence). The CDR3 DNA follows: TGTGCCACCAGCAGAGATATTGCAACCCACACAGATACGCAGTATTTT. Translation gives CATSRDIATHTDTQYF.

The V call is TRBV29-1, the J call TRBJ2-3; D might be TRBD2 (5 bases). The CDR3 is made up of 11 amino acids. The V end was cut by 5 bases, the J end by 5 bases, with 8 bases between. Germline V CDR1 and CDR2: SQVTM, ANQGSEA. CDR3 residues: CSVLGGDTQYF. The CDR3 DNA reads as TGCAGCGTTTTAGGAGGAGATACGCAGTATTTT.

This clone was detected a few times. The chain recombines TRBV30 with TRBJ2-7; TRBD1 or TRBD2 may be the D gene (5 bases each). Germline CDR1 and CDR2: GTSNPN and SVGIG (reference sequence). This CDR3 is 13 amino acids long. Trimming cost V 1 base and J 2 bases, with 9 bases left between them. DNA for the CDR3: TGTGCCTGGAGTGACCCGGGGCCCTACGAGCAGTACTTC. Its translation is CAWSDPGPYEQYF.

This clone turned up a few times. V is TRBV28 and J is TRBJ1-5, with TRBD1 matching over 7 bases. V lost 8 bases to trimming and J lost 2 bases; unmatched junction nucleotides: 15. The CDR3 is 17 residues long. The germline V gene encodes CDR1 MDHEN and CDR2 SYDVKM. The CDR3 sequence: CASRLRGQTGGNQPQHF. DNA for the CDR3: TGTGCCAGCCGGCTCCGTGGCCAAACAGGGGGCAATCAGCCCCAGCATTTT.

The rearrangement uses TRBV4-3 and TRBJ1-5; D remains unclear. Trimming removed 1 base from V and 6 bases from J, with 7 bases in between. This CDR3 is 13 amino acids long. Looked up from germline, CDR1 is LGHNA and CDR2 is YSLEER. In nucleotides, the CDR3 is TGCGCCAGCAGCCAAGCTAGGTCTCAGCCCCAGCATTTT. Translation: CASSQARSQPQHF.